The 8 T cell receptor beta chains presented below share a single source sample, sequenced in a study of blood T cell repertoires in COVID-19. Using immunoSEQ multiplex PCR, the repertoire was profiled, and TCRdb retains in-frame clones only, with some absent. The table records more than 150,000 clones, roughly four fifths of them present only once. Sequencing was performed on peripheral blood. These receptors originate from a man aged 25-45 years with active or convalescent COVID-19.

The sample holds one count of this clone. This rearrangement joins TRBV4-1 to TRBJ1-3; D is unclear. This CDR3 is 15 amino acids long. The germline V gene has CDR1 MGHRA and CDR2 YSYEKL. Trimming took 5 bases from V and 0 from J, leaving 11 bases between them. CDR3 bases: TGCGCCAGCAGCGATACACCTCTCTCTGGAAACACCATATATTTT. Protein: CASSDTPLSGNTIYF.

V and J are TRBV28 and TRBJ1-2; no reliable D call. CDR1 and CDR2 (germline): MDHEN, SYDVKM. The CDR3 runs to 11 residues. Trimming took off 7 bases at V and 8 bases at J, with 11 bases between the two ends. The CDR3 DNA is TGTGCCAGCAAGTTGAGAACCGGCTACACCTTC. Translation gives CASKLRTGYTF.

The gene calls are TRBV3-1 (or the pseudogene TRBV3-2) and TRBJ1-2; TRBD1 agrees at 7 bases. Germline V gene lookup returns CDR1 LGHDT and CDR2 YNNKEL (reference sequence). This CDR3 has 13 amino acids. V lost 4 bases, J lost 6 bases, and 5 bases stayed unmatched. CDR3 in amino acids: CASSRQGSNGYTF. CDR3 DNA: TGTGCCAGCAGCCGACAGGGTTCGAATGGCTACACCTTC.

The V gene is TRBV3-1 (or the pseudogene TRBV3-2), the J gene TRBJ2-3, with 8 bases identical to TRBD2. The V gene's germline CDR1 is LGHDT and CDR2 YNNKEL (reference sequence). CDR3 length equals 16 residues. V gave up 0 bases and J gave up 3 bases; unmatched junction bases: 5. The CDR3 region is CASSQDRGGTTDTQYF. In DNA, the CDR3 is TGTGCCAGCAGCCAAGATCGGGGGGGAACAACAGATACGCAGTATTTT.

The J gene is TRBJ1-1, the V gene TRBV6-4; perhaps TRBD1 as D (5 bases). Trimming removed 6 bases at V and 5 bases at J, with 16 bases between. The germline V gene has CDR1 MRHNA and CDR2 SNTAGT. This CDR3 comprises 14 residues. The CDR3 sequence is CASSPQGQGTEAFF. In DNA form, the CDR3 reads TGTGCCAGCAGCCCTCAGGGTCAGGGTACTGAAGCTTTCTTT.

The V gene is TRBV3-1 (or the pseudogene TRBV3-2), the J gene TRBJ2-5, with TRBD2 matching 8 bases. The germline V gene has CDR1 LGHDT and CDR2 YNNKEL (reference sequence). V was pared by 4 bases and J by 5 bases, with 9 bases of the junction left unmatched. The CDR3 totals 15 residues. The CDR3 DNA reads TGTGCCAGCAGCCCAAGCGGGAGTTTTGGGGAGACCCAGTACTTC. Protein sequence: CASSPSGSFGETQYF.

The rearrangement links TRBV27 to TRBJ2-5, with 9 positions matching TRBD2. Germline V gene sequence: CDR1 MNHEY, CDR2 SMNVEV (reference sequence). The J segment lost 3 bases and the V segment lost 5 bases, leaving 10 bases of the junction unmatched. This CDR3 has 16 residues. CDR3 coding DNA: TGTGCCAGCAGTGTGGGACTAGCAAGGGGAGAAGAGACCCAGTACTTC. This codes for CASSVGLARGEETQYF.

The chain is built from TRBV6-5 and TRBJ2-2; 8 bases are a match to TRBD1. The V segment lost 9 bases and the J segment 4 bases; nucleotides outside the gene matches: 4. This CDR3 is 13 amino acids long. The germline V gene encodes CDR1 MNHEY and CDR2 SVGAGI. CDR3: CASYRGVTGELFF. The CDR3 coding sequence is TGTGCCAGTTACAGGGGGGTCACCGGGGAGCTGTTTTTT.